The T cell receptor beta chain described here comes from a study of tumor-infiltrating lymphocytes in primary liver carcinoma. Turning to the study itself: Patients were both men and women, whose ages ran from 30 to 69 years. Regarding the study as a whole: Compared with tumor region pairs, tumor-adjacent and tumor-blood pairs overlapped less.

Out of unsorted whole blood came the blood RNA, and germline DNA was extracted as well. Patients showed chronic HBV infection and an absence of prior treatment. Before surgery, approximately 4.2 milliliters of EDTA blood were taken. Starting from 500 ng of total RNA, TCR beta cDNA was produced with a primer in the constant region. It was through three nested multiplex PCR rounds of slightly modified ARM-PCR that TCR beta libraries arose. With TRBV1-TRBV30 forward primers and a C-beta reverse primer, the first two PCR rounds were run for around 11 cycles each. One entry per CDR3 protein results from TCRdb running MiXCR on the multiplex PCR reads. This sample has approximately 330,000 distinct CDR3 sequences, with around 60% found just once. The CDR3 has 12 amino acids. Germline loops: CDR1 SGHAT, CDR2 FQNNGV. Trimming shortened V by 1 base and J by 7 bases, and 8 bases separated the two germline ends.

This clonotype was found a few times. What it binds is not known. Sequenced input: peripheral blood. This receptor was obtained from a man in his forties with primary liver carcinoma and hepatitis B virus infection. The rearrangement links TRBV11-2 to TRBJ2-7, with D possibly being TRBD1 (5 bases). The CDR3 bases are TGTGCCAGCAGCTTAGGGGGCGTGGAGCAGTACTTC. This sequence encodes CASSLGGVEQYF.